This T cell receptor (beta chain) was observed in a study of somatic mutations in cytotoxic T cells in rheumatoid arthritis. This CDR3 spans 13 amino acids. V lost 7 bases and J 0 bases, leaving 8 bases between the germline ends. Germline V gene data show CDR1 as MDHEN and CDR2 as SYDVKM. This table comes from immunoSEQ multiplex PCR, and its TCRdb copy is limited to in-frame clones, with some not included. Seen here are roughly 11,000 clones, roughly 69% observed once, and the top ten hold roughly 10%. The TCR originated in a woman between 40 and 55 years old in good health. The chain joins TRBV28 to TRBJ2-3; D call uncertain. What was sequenced was CD8+ T cells sorted from blood. This chain's CDR3 is CASNSHSTDTQYF. Here the CDR3 DNA reads TGTGCCAGCAATTCCCACAGCACAGATACGCAGTATTTT. The entire variable domain, with the rest obtained from reference TRBV28 and TRBJ2-3, is as follows: DVKVTQSSRYLVKRTGEKVFLECVQDMDHENMFWYRQDPGLGLRLIYFSYDVKMKEKGDIPEGYSVSREKKERFSLILESASTNQTSMYLCASNSHSTDTQYFGPGTRLTVL.